These T cell receptor beta chains were read from a single sample in a study of shared T cell receptors in the human thymus. The protocol was immunoSEQ multiplex PCR, while the TCRdb copy is restricted to in-frame clones and leaves out a portion. Of 500,000 to 750,000 clones listed, approximately 90% are singletons. These same records also appear under a second study, on human thymus T cells.

The source material was thymocytes. Source of these receptors: a boy under three years old with a congenital heart defect. Both conserved end residues are trimmed from each CDR3.

J	length	V	CDR3
TRBJ2-1	13	TRBV4-1	ASTGGGGGHNEQF
TRBJ2-3	12	TRBV27	ASSPLAGGGIQY
TRBJ2-1	12	TRBV29-1	RAIGGSLGYEQF
TRBJ2-5	12	TRBV2	ASGLRGPDETQY
TRBJ2-7	12	TRBV2	ASSDSGTGDEQY
TRBJ2-3	14	TRBV10-3	AISEGTSGLTDTQY
TRBJ2-7	13	TRBV7-2	ASSLGGTAPREQY
TRBJ2-1	13	TRBV4-2	ASTRGGEDYNEQF
TRBJ2-5	14	TRBV25-1	ASSSRTGFSQETQY
TRBJ1-3	14	TRBV14	ASSQGGGPSGNTIY
TRBJ1-1	12	TRBV15	ATRTGVVNTEAF
TRBJ1-4	15	TRBV9	ASSVEDRDATNEKLF
.	15	TRBV7-9	ASSSGPDRDRPYEQY
TRBJ2-5	13	TRBV6-1	ASSEGKEYQETQY
TRBJ1-3	12	TRBV14	ASSQEFIADTIY
TRBJ2-7	14	TRBV6-5	ASSYSPAGHSYEQY
TRBJ2-1	16	TRBV4-3	ASSQGPPSGMSTNEQF
TRBJ2-1	9	TRBV5-4	ASSLADEQF
TRBJ2-7	12	TRBV15	ATSRESTSHEQY
TRBJ2-3	14	TRBV7-8	ASSPPRSGKSDTQY
TRBJ2-7	11	TRBV5-8	ASTRVRGYEQY
TRBJ1-4	12	TRBV6-1	ASSGTGVNEKLF
TRBJ1-1	13	TRBV11-2	ASSLEPAPGPEAF
TRBJ2-7	17	TRBV7-2	ASSPLGPLDRARSYEQY
TRBJ2-5	15	TRBV7-2	ASSRIWDRGRQETQY
TRBJ2-7	13	TRBV18	ASSPGLAYPYEQY
TRBJ2-7	12	TRBV7-6	ASSLREGAHEQY
TRBJ1-2	11	TRBV9	ASSPRDRVGYT
TRBJ2-2	13	TRBV28	ASSWTYSNTGELF
TRBJ2-2	17	TRBV7-4	ASRTGTSGLSGNTGELF
TRBJ1-5	12	TRBV2	ASRGGDSNQPQH
TRBJ1-2	12	TRBV10-3	AISHPDSHYGYT
TRBJ2-7	13	TRBV5-1	ASSLDSWYSYEQY
TRBJ2-7	15	TRBV28	ASSLCMSGRARGVQY
TRBJ1-2	13	TRBV14	ASSPLGEGWSGYT
TRBJ2-2	14	TRBV5-6	ASSLKRDSNTGELF
TRBJ1-5	12	TRBV21-1	ASSNDSKEQPQH
TRBJ2-3	11	TRBV30	AWLGGGEDTQY
TRBJ2-2	14	TRBV4-1	ASRAGLAGGTGELF
TRBJ2-3	14	TRBV5-1	ASRPPPGLSTDTQY
TRBJ2-7	20	TRBV4-3	ASSQAETSGRGALLPNYEQY
TRBJ2-1	12	TRBV4-3	ASSQAGLGHEQF
TRBJ1-5	14	TRBV15	ATSPRTGTGNQPQH
TRBJ2-7	21	TRBV19	ASSIGRAYIGLAGSSGSYEQY
TRBJ2-5	13	TRBV14	ASSITVAIRETQY
TRBJ2-1	10	TRBV19	ASNVTEDEQF
TRBJ2-5	15	TRBV5-1	ASSFGRLAGTQETQY
TRBJ2-6	18	TRBV4-3	ASSQGPGLAVGSGANVLT
TRBJ2-5	13	TRBV30	AWSRKREGGETQY
TRBJ2-3	15	TRBV6-1	ASSEALREDATDTQY